Shown below are 18 T cell receptor beta chains from a single sample sequenced in a study of T cell responses to AZD1222 COVID-19 vaccine. This table comes from immunoSEQ multiplex PCR, and its TCRdb copy is limited to in-frame clones, with some not included. The data hold more than 100,000 clones, with about 91% observed a single time. The sequencing used peripheral blood, collected 28 days after the second AZD1222 dose. These receptors were collected from an adult who received the AZD1222 COVID-19 vaccine.

The V call is TRBV5-4, the J call TRBJ1-6, with 7 bases aligning to TRBD1. V was pared by 2 bases and J by 17 bases, with 4 bases of the junction left unmatched. This CDR3 contains 11 residues. Germline assignment: CDR1 SGHNT and CDR2 YYREEE (reference sequence). CDR3 sequence reads: CASSFDRDIHF. Written as DNA, the CDR3 is TGTGCCAGCAGCTTCGACAGGGACATCCACTTT. Based on the CDR3 plus reference TRBV5-4 and TRBJ1-6, the full variable domain is ETGVTQSPTHLIKTRGQQVTLRCSSQSGHNTVSWYQQALGQGPQFIFQYYREEENGRGNFPPRFSGLQFPNYSSELNVNALELDDSALYLCASSFDRDIHFGNGTRLTVT.

The V call is TRBV6-5, the J call TRBJ2-3, with D possibly TRBD1 on 5 matching bases. The V end was cut by 6 bases, the J end by 4 bases, with 11 bases between. CDR3 length: 13 amino acids. Germline assignment: CDR1 MNHEY and CDR2 SVGAGI. In DNA, the CDR3 is TGTGCCAGCAGCACCCAGGGTCCAGATACGCAGTATTTT. It encodes CASSTQGPDTQYF.

V is TRBV5-1 and J is TRBJ1-2; D might be TRBD1 (5 bases). V was pared by 7 bases and J by 2 bases, with 15 bases between. Per germline, CDR1 SGHRS and CDR2 YFSETQ. This CDR3 has 14 amino acids. The CDR3 region is CASGPEGTNYGYTF. The CDR3 DNA is TGCGCCAGCGGGCCTGAGGGGACCAACTATGGCTACACCTTC.

Concerning this clone itself: An end of the junction does not agree with germline; a read error may underlie this. The J gene is TRBJ1-2, the V gene TRBV2; no definite D call. The germline V gene has CDR1 SNHLY and CDR2 FYNNEI. The CDR3 runs 15 residues. CDR3 nucleotides: TGTGCCAGCTCCCTAGACCCCGACGCCAACTATGGCTACATCTTC. Amino acid sequence: CASSLDPDANYGYIF.

The chain couples TRBV18 to TRBJ2-5; D is unresolved. The germline CDR1 and CDR2 sequences are KGHSH and LQKENI. The CDR3 length is 14 residues. V lost 3 bases and J lost 5, with 13 bases in between. CDR3 residues: CASSPPGPGETQYF. For the CDR3, the DNA is TGTGCCAGCTCACCCCCCGGACCCGGGGAGACCCAGTACTTC.

The V and J genes are TRBV9 and TRBJ1-4; the match to TRBD1 covers 11 bases. CDR3 length equals 14 residues. Losses at the gene ends were 3 bases for V and 7 bases for J; bases not matched to a gene: 2. CDR1 SGDLS and CDR2 YYNGEE come from the germline V gene. The CDR3 reads CASSEGTGGEKLFF. The CDR3 region has the DNA TGTGCCAGCAGCGAGGGGACAGGGGGTGAAAAACTGTTTTTT.

The chain uses TRBV18 and TRBJ1-5; perhaps TRBD1 as D (5 bases). CDR3 length: 15 amino acids. Looked up from germline, CDR1 is KGHSH and CDR2 is LQKENI. The V end lost 3 bases, the J end lost 5 bases, and 14 bases lay between the germline ends. CDR3 in DNA: TGTGCCAGCTCACCGGACACGGCTAGGGATCAGCCCCAGCATTTT. Translated: CASSPDTARDQPQHF.

The chain couples TRBV12-3 or TRBV12-4 to TRBJ1-2; D gene unclear. The CDR3 totals 13 residues. The V end lost 6 bases, the J end lost 8 bases, and 16 bases lay between the germline ends. The CDR3 here is CASSPRRMGGYTF. The CDR3 region has the DNA TGTGCCAGCAGCCCCCGTCGAATGGGGGGCTACACCTTC.

This chain uses TRBV19 with TRBJ2-2, with 7 bases aligning to TRBD1. This CDR3 has 14 amino acids. Losses at the gene ends were 4 bases for V and 3 bases for J; bases not matched to a gene: 2. Germline V lookup: CDR1 LNHDA, CDR2 SQIVND (reference sequence). The CDR3 nucleotides are TGTGCCAGTAGTAGACAGGGTTACACCGGGGAGCTGTTTTTT. The encoded protein is CASSRQGYTGELFF.

The chain has TRBV7-2 and TRBJ1-6; D may be TRBD1 (5 bases). There are 15 residues in the CDR3. V dropped 5 bases and J dropped 6 bases, with 14 bases sitting between them. Germline CDR1 and CDR2: SGHTA and FQGNSA. The CDR3 DNA sequence: TGTGCCAGCAGCCCTCTCGGGGGTACTAATTCACCCCTCCACTTT. Translated, it gives CASSPLGGTNSPLHF.

The CDR3 region is CASSLSGGAITGELFF. CDR3 DNA: TGTGCCAGCAGCCTTAGCGGGGGGGCGATAACCGGGGAGCTGTTTTTT. This chain uses TRBV9 with TRBJ2-2; TRBD2 matches at 11 bases. CDR3 length: 16 residues. V was clipped by 4 bases and J by 5 bases; unmatched bases: 7. Per germline, CDR1 SGDLS and CDR2 YYNGEE. The full variable domain, its missing parts supplied by reference TRBV9 and TRBJ2-2, is DSGVTQTPKHLITATGQRVTLRCSPRSGDLSVYWYQQSLDQGLQFLIQYYNGEERAKGNILERFSAQQFPDLHSELNLSSLELGDSALYFCASSLSGGAITGELFFGEGSRLTVL.

The CDR3 region has the DNA TGTGCCAGCAGCGTCTACCGGGACAGGGTGGCGGCAGATACGCAGTATTTT. The encoded protein is CASSVYRDRVAADTQYF. The chain carries TRBV9 and TRBJ2-3; 9 bases are shared with TRBD1. This CDR3 comprises 17 residues. Germline V gives CDR1 SGDLS, CDR2 YYNGEE. With 2 bases clipped from V and 4 bases from J, the junction kept 11 bases outside the gene matches.

The chain links TRBV7-3 to TRBJ1-6; D unresolved. The CDR3 totals 14 residues. CDR1 is SGHTA, CDR2 FQGTGA, per germline. Trimming pared 4 bases from V and 10 bases from J, leaving 14 bases between. CDR3 bases: TGTGCCAGCAGCTCTGGCCTTTTGGGATCACCCCTCCACTTT. Encoded protein: CASSSGLLGSPLHF.

The J gene is TRBJ2-7, the V gene TRBV4-1; 10 nucleotides match TRBD1. This CDR3 is built from 15 residues. The germline V gene has CDR1 MGHRA and CDR2 YSYEKL. The J segment lost 0 bases and the V segment lost 3 bases, leaving 2 bases of the junction unmatched. The CDR3 region has the DNA TGCGCCAGCAGCCACCGGACAGGGGGCTCCTACGAGCAGTACTTC. This codes for CASSHRTGGSYEQYF.

The chain couples TRBV6-6 to TRBJ2-5; D uncertain. The V gene lost 0 bases and the J gene lost 5 bases, with 13 bases spanning the gap. The CDR3 has 15 residues. Germline V gene sequence: CDR1 MNHNY, CDR2 SVGAGI (reference sequence). The CDR3 spells CASSYSRRLGETQYF. CDR3 sequence (DNA): TGTGCCAGCAGTTACTCGAGGCGACTCGGGGAGACCCAGTACTTC.

The chain employs TRBV24-1 and TRBJ1-2, with D unclear. The V gene's germline CDR1 is KGHDR and CDR2 SFDVKD. The CDR3 totals 17 residues. V was clipped by 6 bases and J by 0 bases, with 19 bases between them. CDR3 in DNA: TGTGCCACCAGTCCATCTACGGCACCCTCCCCTAACTATGGCTACACCTTC. Protein product: CATSPSTAPSPNYGYTF.

V gene TRBV7-9 combines with J gene TRBJ1-3; TRBD1 matches 8 bases. The V segment lost 4 bases and the J segment 8 bases; nucleotides outside the gene matches: 7. Germline lookup yields CDR1 SEHNR and CDR2 FQNEAQ (reference sequence). This CDR3 contains 14 residues. The CDR3 sequence is CASSSGQGGDTIYF. DNA for the CDR3: TGTGCCAGCAGCTCCGGACAGGGAGGGGACACCATATATTTT.

The genes are TRBV7-2 and TRBJ1-2; D is uncertain. The V gene lost 1 base and the J gene lost 8 bases, with 14 bases spanning the gap. The germline V gene has CDR1 SGHTA and CDR2 FQGNSA. CDR3 size: 14 residues. The CDR3 nucleotides are TGTGCCAGCAGCTTAGGGGCACACTCAACCGGCTACACCTTC. This translates into CASSLGAHSTGYTF.